These 29 T cell receptor beta chains originate from one sample sequenced in a study of T cells in Graves' hyperthyroidism and ophthalmopathy. RNA transcripts provided the source from which TCR beta CDR3 regions were amplified. In the first-round RT-PCR of the TCR CDR3, the HTBI primer set was used. TCRdb redid the calling of the multiplex PCR reads with MiXCR, one entry per CDR3 protein. Of approximately 690,000 distinct CDR3 sequences listed, 20% to 25% were seen once; the top ten hold more than 30%. What was sequenced was blood. Source of these receptors: a man aged 25 to 45 with Graves' ophthalmopathy.

The CDR3 DNA follows: TGTGCCAGCAGCTTGGAACGGGTAACGAGCGATGGCTACACCTTC. Residues: CASSLERVTSDGYTF. The V gene is TRBV5-6, the J gene TRBJ1-2, with no clear D. V shed 0 bases and J shed 6 bases, with 15 bases lying between them. Germline V CDR1 and CDR2: SGHDT, YYEEEE. The CDR3 totals 15 residues.

Ten or more counts support this clonotype. The J gene is TRBJ1-1, the V gene TRBV2; D ambiguous. Trimming stripped 3 bases from V and 3 bases from J, with 11 bases between. The CDR3 runs to 14 residues. In germline, CDR1 is SNHLY, CDR2 FYNNEI. CDR3 DNA sequence: TGTGCCAGCAGTGACCCGCGGGAGCACACTGAAGCTTTCTTT. This gives the protein CASSDPREHTEAFF.

J is TRBJ2-7 and V is TRBV4-2; the D gene is possibly TRBD2 (6 bases). CDR3 length equals 15 residues. Germline lookup yields CDR1 LGHNA and CDR2 YNFKEQ. V was pared by 2 bases and J by 3 bases, with 14 bases between. In DNA form, the CDR3 reads TGTGCCAGCAGCCAATCAGGGAGGTCGTTCTACGAGCAGTACTTC. Its protein is CASSQSGRSFYEQYF.

This clonotype was counted at least ten times. The genes are TRBV3-1 and TRBJ2-1, with 8 bases fitting TRBD1. The length of the CDR3 is 15 residues. The J segment lost 1 base and the V segment lost 4 bases, leaving 3 bases of the junction unmatched. CDR1 and CDR2 (germline): LGHDT, YNNKEL (reference sequence). Here the CDR3 reads CASSPGQDSYNEQFF. CDR3 nucleotide sequence: TGTGCCAGCAGCCCGGGACAGGATTCCTACAATGAGCAGTTCTTC.

In this sample, this clonotype turned up many times. The chain combines TRBV27 with TRBJ2-7; unclear D gene. This CDR3 spans 13 amino acids. Germline loops: CDR1 MNHEY, CDR2 SMNVEV (reference sequence). V lost 8 bases to trimming and J lost 6 bases, with 17 bases between them. This CDR3 reads CASVGKGSGEQYF. CDR3 in DNA: TGTGCCAGCGTGGGTAAGGGATCCGGCGAGCAGTACTTC.

The rearrangement uses TRBV11-1 and TRBJ2-1; D is perhaps TRBD1 (5 bases). Germline-derived CDR1 and CDR2 are SGHAT and FQDESV (reference sequence). V was clipped by 0 bases and J by 0 bases, with 9 bases between them. The CDR3 runs to 16 residues. The CDR3 region has the DNA TGTGCCAGCAGCTTAGCACAGGCAAGCTCCTACAATGAGCAGTTCTTC. Its protein product is CASSLAQASSYNEQFF.

There are a few counts of this clonotype. V usage is TRBV5-8 and J usage is TRBJ2-7; D remains unclear. This CDR3 has 12 amino acids. V lost 4 bases and J lost 7, with 12 bases in between. Germline-derived CDR1 and CDR2 are SGHTS and YDEGEE. The CDR3 DNA reads TGTGCCAGCAGCCTTTACGAATGGGAGCAGTACTTC. Protein sequence: CASSLYEWEQYF.

This chain joins TRBV6-1 and TRBJ2-7, with 9 bases fitting TRBD1. This CDR3 region has 13 residues. The ends lost 8 bases at V and 3 bases at J; junction bases unmatched: 5. Germline CDR1 reads MNHNS; CDR2 reads SASEGT. CDR3 region: CASLGTGIYEQYF. The CDR3, as DNA: TGTGCCAGCCTCGGGACAGGGATCTACGAGCAGTACTTC.

This clonotype was found a few times. This chain joins TRBV10-1 and TRBJ2-1; D might be TRBD1 or TRBD2, each matching 5 bases. The germline CDR1 and CDR2 sequences are WNHNN and SYGVQD (reference sequence). V lost 4 bases and J 9 bases, leaving 16 bases between the germline ends. This CDR3 contains 14 residues. CDR3 residues: CASSVGPGGPEQFF. The CDR3, as DNA: TGCGCCAGCAGTGTGGGACCCGGAGGACCTGAGCAGTTCTTC.

The table lists this clonotype with many counts. V and J are TRBV28 and TRBJ1-1; D ambiguous. The CDR3 is 15 amino acids. The V and J ends lost 3 bases and 2 bases respectively, with 13 bases between them. Germline V lookup: CDR1 MDHEN, CDR2 SYDVKM. The chain's CDR3 is CASSFQAMGNTEAFF. DNA of the CDR3: TGTGCCAGCAGTTTTCAGGCTATGGGCAACACTGAAGCTTTCTTT.

This clonotype turned up a few times. V gene TRBV2 combines with J gene TRBJ1-5, with D unresolved. V was clipped by 7 bases and J by 6 bases, with 10 bases between them. Germline lookup yields CDR1 SNHLY and CDR2 FYNNEI. The CDR3 consists of 12 residues. Here the CDR3 reads CASTYGAQPQHF. CDR3 DNA sequence: TGTGCCAGCACATACGGAGCTCAGCCCCAGCATTTT.

Only a few counts were recorded for this clonotype. The V call is TRBV10-2, the J call TRBJ2-5, with D possibly called TRBD1 or TRBD2 (5 bases each). The length of the CDR3 is 16 residues. Between the trimmed V and J ends, which lost 4 bases and 5 bases, there was a span of 20 bases. Per germline, CDR1 WSHSY and CDR2 SAAADI. The CDR3 here is CASSGEFEGLGETQYF. Here the CDR3 DNA reads TGCGCCAGCAGTGGGGAATTCGAGGGGCTTGGGGAGACCCAGTACTTC.

This clonotype has a handful of counts. The chain joins TRBV5-1 to TRBJ2-3, with 8 bases that match TRBD1. The CDR3 runs to 16 residues. V dropped 2 bases and J dropped 5; count of bases not matched to a gene: 10. Germline V gene data show CDR1 as SGHRS and CDR2 as YFSETQ. As DNA, the CDR3 is TGCGCCAGCAGCTTAGACAGGGGAAGCGGTGGAGATACGCAGTATTTT. Translation gives CASSLDRGSGGDTQYF.

This clonotype was seen only a few times. The CDR3 loop reads CSVGTGLTSYEQYF. The CDR3 bases are TGCAGCGTTGGGACAGGCTTAACGTCCTACGAGCAGTACTTC. The genes are TRBV29-1 and TRBJ2-7; 7 nucleotides align to TRBD1. CDR1 is SQVTM, CDR2 ANQGSEA, per germline. V lost 4 bases to trimming and J lost 1 base; unmatched junction nucleotides: 7. The CDR3 totals 14 residues.

The chain employs TRBV20-1 and TRBJ2-3; D is undetermined. Germline V gene data show CDR1 as DFQATT and CDR2 as SNEGSKA (reference sequence). CDR3 length: 11 amino acids. V lost 7 bases and J lost 2, with 7 bases in between. This CDR3 is CSGVDTDTQYF. The CDR3 DNA reads TGCAGTGGGGTAGACACAGATACGCAGTATTTT.

The J gene is TRBJ2-2, the V gene TRBV5-1; TRBD2 matches at 13 bases. The CDR3 has 17 amino acids. CDR1 is SGHRS, CDR2 YFSETQ, per germline. V was clipped by 2 bases and J by 1 base; unmatched bases: 2. As DNA, the CDR3 is TGCGCCAGCAGCTTCGGGACTAGCGGGAAGAACACCGGGGAGCTGTTTTTT. This translates into CASSFGTSGKNTGELFF.

The chain is built from TRBV14 and TRBJ2-5; tentatively, D is TRBD1 (5 bases). Germline V CDR1 and CDR2: SGHDN, FVKESK. V shed 0 bases and J shed 2 bases, with 7 bases lying between them. The CDR3 extends over 14 amino acids. In nucleotides, the CDR3 is TGTGCCAGCAGCCAAGAAGGGGTTCAAGAGACCCAGTACTTC. Translated: CASSQEGVQETQYF.

This clonotype was detected ten times or more. J is TRBJ2-4 and V is TRBV28; TRBD2 agrees at 8 bases. This CDR3 region has 14 residues. Germline loops: CDR1 MDHEN, CDR2 SYDVKM. V lost 8 bases and J lost 5; bases outside the gene matches: 8. The CDR3 is CASDHGRAENIQYF. DNA for the CDR3: TGTGCCAGCGACCACGGGAGGGCCGAAAACATTCAGTACTTC.

This clonotype has at least ten counts. Relative to the germline gene, one junction end is altered; a read error may explain this. The J gene is TRBJ2-5, the V gene TRBV7-2, with D possibly matching TRBD1 (6 bases). The CDR3 sequence is 14 residues long. Per the germline V gene, CDR1 is SGHTA and CDR2 is FQGNSA. CDR3: CASSLGTLQETQYF. CDR3 sequence (DNA): TGTGCCAGCAGTTTAGGGACACTCCAAGAGACCCAGTACTTC.

The chain recombines TRBV29-1 with TRBJ2-1, with TRBD2 matching over 11 bases. The CDR3 spans 16 residues. V was clipped by 7 bases and J by 3 bases; unmatched bases: 11. The germline CDR1 and CDR2 sequences are SQVTM and ANQGSEA. CDR3 DNA: TGCAGCGGGGACAGGGTTGGACTAGCGGGCTACAATGAGCAGTTCTTC. Translating gives CSGDRVGLAGYNEQFF.

This chain uses TRBV7-9 with TRBJ2-5; 10 nucleotides match TRBD1. Germline loops: CDR1 SEHNR, CDR2 FQNEAQ (reference sequence). This CDR3 is 14 amino acids long. J gave up 10 bases and V 5 bases, and 10 bases lay outside the gene matches. The CDR3, as DNA: TGTGCCAGCAGCCCAACCGGGACAGGGGCTAACCAGTACTTC. This gives the protein CASSPTGTGANQYF.

V and J are TRBV7-9 and TRBJ2-2, with D possibly matching TRBD1 (6 bases). Trimming left V 5 bases short and J 2 bases short, with 12 bases between. The CDR3 has 15 residues. Germline V gene lookup returns CDR1 SEHNR and CDR2 FQNEAQ (reference sequence). The CDR3 reads CASSIRGGNTGELFF. CDR3 DNA sequence: TGTGCCAGCAGCATACGAGGGGGAAACACCGGGGAGCTGTTTTTT. The full variable domain, completed using reference TRBV7-9 and TRBJ2-2, is DTGVSQNPRHKITKRGQNVTFRCDPISEHNRLYWYRQTLGQGPEFLTYFQNEAQLEKSRLLSDRFSAERPKGSFSTLEIQRTEQGDSAMYLCASSIRGGNTGELFFGEGSRLTVL.

This clonotype came up a few times. This chain joins TRBV14 and TRBJ1-1, with D possibly TRBD1 on 6 matching bases. V was cut by 0 bases and J by 8 bases, with 7 bases left in between. The germline V gene encodes CDR1 SGHDN and CDR2 FVKESK. This CDR3 spans 12 amino acids. CDR3 amino acids: CASSQERGEAFF. The CDR3 DNA is TGTGCCAGCAGCCAAGAAAGGGGGGAAGCTTTCTTT.

The J gene is TRBJ2-1, the V gene TRBV7-3; weak D call: TRBD1 (6 bases). CDR3 size: 15 residues. Germline V gives CDR1 SGHTA, CDR2 FQGTGA. Between the trimmed V and J ends, which lost 6 bases and 2 bases, there was a span of 14 bases. The CDR3 is CASSSGQPPYNEQFF. As DNA, the CDR3 is TGTGCCAGCAGTTCCGGACAGCCGCCCTACAATGAGCAGTTCTTC.

The genes are TRBV2 and TRBJ2-7, with D perhaps TRBD2 (7 bases). This CDR3 has 14 amino acids. The V gene's germline CDR1 is SNHLY and CDR2 FYNNEI. Trimming shortened V by 9 bases and J by 4 bases, and 19 bases separated the two germline ends. In DNA form, the CDR3 reads TGTGCCAGTCTTCCTACGGGGGGCGTGTACGAGCAGTACTTC. Residues: CASLPTGGVYEQYF.

The sample holds a few counts of this clonotype. V gene TRBV3-1 combines with J gene TRBJ2-2; 10 bases map to TRBD2. Per the germline V gene, CDR1 is LGHDT and CDR2 is YNNKEL (reference sequence). V was clipped by 1 base and J by 6 bases; unmatched bases: 5. CDR3 size: 16 residues. The CDR3 region has the DNA TGTGCCAGCAGCCAAGGACTAGCGGGCGGGGCCGGGGAGCTGTTTTTT. Protein product: CASSQGLAGGAGELFF.

This clonotype was detected many times. The gene calls are TRBV15 and TRBJ1-5; D call uncertain. Trimming cost V 1 base and J 0 bases, with 7 bases left between them. This CDR3 contains 15 residues. Germline V gene data show CDR1 as LNHNV and CDR2 as YYDKDF (reference sequence). The CDR3 bases are TGTGCCACCAGCAGAGGTGTGGATAGCAATCAGCCCCAGCATTTT. Protein: CATSRGVDSNQPQHF.

The V and J genes are TRBV5-5 and TRBJ1-4, with D possibly matching TRBD1 (5 bases). The V end was cut by 4 bases, the J end by 2 bases, with 15 bases between. This CDR3 contains 16 residues. In germline, CDR1 is SGHKS, CDR2 YYEKEE (reference sequence). The CDR3 reads CASSPGGVATNEKLFF. The CDR3 DNA reads as TGTGCCAGCAGCCCTGGAGGGGTTGCGACTAATGAAAAACTGTTTTTT.

This clonotype appeared a few times. The chain joins TRBV30 to TRBJ2-1; TRBD1 might be the D (5 bases). The germline V and J ends were trimmed by 2 bases and 9 bases, with 11 bases remaining between them. This CDR3 contains 12 residues. Germline values: CDR1 GTSNPN, CDR2 SVGIG (reference sequence). Here the CDR3 DNA reads TGTGCCTGGAGTCCAGGGTGGGGTGAGCAGTTCTTC. Protein product: CAWSPGWGEQFF.